This is a list of T cell receptor beta chains from one sample in a study of blood T cells in healthy people across ages. MiXCR, run by TCRdb on the 5' RACE reads, gives a single entry per CDR3 protein. The table includes fewer than 1,000,000 distinct CDR3 sequences, approximately 48% detected once. The specimen was blood. Source of these receptors: a man between 60 and 75 years old in good health. CDR3s leave out the opening cysteine and the closing phenylalanine or tryptophan. The order of the fields is CDR3 protein, J gene, clone size, V gene. Not every row has a clone size; where given, it reads once, few, many or a size class.

CDR3 protein: ASYGRGGPGNEQF
J gene: TRBJ2-1
clone size: few
V gene: TRBV3-1

CDR3 protein: ASSQEAYEQY
J gene: TRBJ2-7
clone size: .
V gene: TRBV3-1

CDR3 protein: ASSHRTGAYGYT
J gene: TRBJ1-2
clone size: few
V gene: TRBV9

CDR3 protein: ASSQQGIGEKLF
J gene: TRBJ1-4
clone size: few
V gene: TRBV25-1

CDR3 protein: SASNPVGGGLDEQF
J gene: TRBJ2-1
clone size: .
V gene: TRBV20-1

CDR3 protein: SVTRGGGTGELF
J gene: TRBJ2-2
clone size: .
V gene: TRBV29-1

CDR3 protein: ASSLVGRSTQF
J gene: TRBJ2-1
clone size: .
V gene: TRBV7-2

CDR3 protein: ASSQVLTGTDTEAF
J gene: TRBJ1-1
clone size: .
V gene: TRBV4-3

CDR3 protein: ASTTSGGSGTQY
J gene: TRBJ2-3
clone size: many
V gene: TRBV6-5

CDR3 protein: ASSLSGAYGYT
J gene: TRBJ1-2
clone size: few
V gene: TRBV5-6

CDR3 protein: ASSPSRSGGPYNEQF
J gene: TRBJ2-1
clone size: .
V gene: TRBV6-1

CDR3 protein: ASSRDRTGELF
J gene: TRBJ2-2
clone size: .
V gene: TRBV3-1

CDR3 protein: ASSCTSGGVYEQF
J gene: TRBJ2-1
clone size: .
V gene: TRBV7-3